One sample yielded the 17 T cell receptor beta chains listed below, sequenced in a study of a mutant IDH1 vaccine in newly diagnosed glioma. Assay used: immunoSEQ multiplex PCR; TCRdb lists only in-frame clones, some missing. The sample records about 41,000 clones, 80% to 90% being singletons. No antigens are known for them. Indicated time point: week 35, safety follow-up. With topical imiquimod, each dose of the vaccine consisted of 300 ug of mutant IDH1 20-mer peptide. The sample consisted of PBMCs, taken from a glioma patient whose treatment included an IDH1 peptide vaccine. These receptors were collected from a man aged 35 to 55 with glioma.

The J gene is TRBJ1-1, the V gene TRBV4-3; D unclear. From germline, CDR1 is LGHNA and CDR2 YSLEER. V was shortened by 4 bases and J by 9 bases, with 15 bases between the two germline ends. The CDR3 has 13 amino acids. The CDR3 DNA sequence: TGCGCCAGCAGCCTCAGAATTAGTCAGAAAGCTTTCTTT. Its protein product is CASSLRISQKAFF.

The rearrangement links TRBV9 to TRBJ1-4; tentatively, D is TRBD1 (5 bases). This CDR3 has 16 residues. Per the germline V gene, CDR1 is SGDLS and CDR2 is YYNGEE. Deletions cut 2 bases from V and 2 bases from J, with 13 bases between. The CDR3 region is CASSVRARGTNEKLFF. Here the CDR3 DNA reads TGTGCCAGCAGCGTCCGGGCCCGGGGGACTAATGAAAAACTGTTTTTT.

The V and J genes are TRBV25-1 and TRBJ2-6; a possible D gene is TRBD2 (5 bases). This CDR3 has 15 residues. CDR1 MGHDK and CDR2 SYGVNS come from the germline V gene. Trimming took off 6 bases at V and 0 bases at J, with 9 bases between the two ends. CDR3 protein: CASRASGSGANVLTF. CDR3 bases: TGTGCCAGCAGAGCCAGCGGCTCTGGGGCCAACGTCCTGACTTTC.

The chain's CDR3 is CASSPSGRNSPLHF. CDR3 DNA: TGTGCCAGCTCACCCAGCGGACGAAATTCACCCCTCCACTTT. This chain uses TRBV18 with TRBJ1-6; D not certain. This CDR3 spans 14 amino acids. Trimming shortened V by 3 bases and J by 7 bases, and 10 bases separated the two germline ends. Germline V lookup: CDR1 KGHSH, CDR2 LQKENI.

Here the CDR3 reads CASSLGQGNYEQYF. Written as DNA, the CDR3 is TGTGCCAGCTCGCTAGGACAGGGGAACTACGAGCAGTACTTC. The gene calls are TRBV18 and TRBJ2-7; 9 bases fit TRBD1. This CDR3 has 14 amino acids. V shed 6 bases, J shed 3 bases, and the junction held 6 bases outside the gene matches. The germline V gene has CDR1 KGHSH and CDR2 LQKENI.

The genes are TRBV5-4 and TRBJ2-3, with 9 nucleotides matching TRBD2. This CDR3 contains 17 residues. Germline loops: CDR1 SGHNT, CDR2 YYREEE (reference sequence). Trimming at V came to 3 bases and at J to 4 bases, leaving 12 bases not matched to a gene. CDR3 coding DNA: TGTGCCAGCAGCTCGTGGTATTCGCGGGAGGGTGCAGATACGCAGTATTTT. Protein sequence: CASSSWYSREGADTQYF.

For this clone: The junction departs from the called germline gene at one end, perhaps through a read error. V gene TRBV16 combines with J gene TRBJ1-2; perhaps TRBD1 as D (6 bases). This CDR3 region has 15 residues. Germline CDR1 is KGHSY and CDR2 is FQNENV. CDR3 sequence reads: CASRQSTGANYGYTF. The CDR3 DNA is TGTGCCAGCCGCCAATCGACGGGGGCCAACTATGGCTACACCTTC.

The chain carries TRBV9 and TRBJ2-1, with D possibly TRBD2 on 6 matching bases. V was trimmed by 4 bases and J by 2 bases, leaving 13 bases between them. The CDR3 length is 15 residues. CDR1 is SGDLS and CDR2 is YYNGEE in the germline V gene. For the CDR3, the DNA is TGTGCCAGCAGCCCGGGGGTTGCCACCTACAATGAGCAGTTCTTC. Amino acid sequence: CASSPGVATYNEQFF.

This chain connects TRBV19 to TRBJ2-7; 10 bases agree with TRBD2. J gave up 4 bases and V 8 bases, and 8 bases lay outside the gene matches. The CDR3 length is 14 residues. CDR1 and CDR2 from the germline V gene are LNHDA and SQIVND (reference sequence). CDR3 sequence (DNA): TGTGCCAGTGGGTCTCGGACTAGCGGTTACGAGCAGTACTTC. It specifies CASGSRTSGYEQYF. Using reference TRBV19 and TRBJ2-7 for the parts outside the CDR3, the full variable domain is DGGITQSPKYLFRKEGQNVTLSCEQNLNHDAMYWYRQDPGQGLRLIYYSQIVNDFQKGDIAEGYSVSREKKESFPLTVTSAQKNPTAFYLCASGSRTSGYEQYFGPGTRLTVT.

The chain is built from TRBV29-1 and TRBJ2-5, with D maybe TRBD1 (6 bases). Germline assignment: CDR1 SQVTM and CDR2 ANQGSEA. Trimming stripped 1 base from V and 5 bases from J, with 14 bases between. The CDR3 sequence is 14 residues long. As DNA, the CDR3 is TGCAGCGTTGAAGGTCCTCAGGGGATGGAGACCCAGTACTTC. Translating it yields CSVEGPQGMETQYF.

The V and J genes are TRBV4-3 and TRBJ2-5; 10 nucleotides line up with TRBD1. The ends lost 1 base at V and 5 bases at J; junction bases unmatched: 10. The CDR3 sequence is 17 residues long. Germline assignment: CDR1 LGHNA and CDR2 YSLEER. The CDR3 nucleotides read TGCGCCAGCAGCCAAGTAGGGACAGGGGCGGACGTGGAGACCCAGTACTTC. It specifies CASSQVGTGADVETQYF.

On this clone: This CDR3 is also generated by other DNA sequences in the sample. The CDR3 reads CSVGTSGSYEQYF. The CDR3 region has the DNA TGCAGCGTTGGGACTAGCGGATCCTACGAGCAGTACTTC. V is TRBV29-1 and J is TRBJ2-7, with TRBD2 matching over 10 bases. There are 13 residues in the CDR3. Germline values: CDR1 SQVTM, CDR2 ANQGSEA. With V trimmed by 4 bases and J by 1 base, 1 base remained unmatched.

This clone appeared a single time. This chain connects TRBV28 to TRBJ1-1; a weak D match, TRBD1 (5 bases). The V end was cut by 3 bases, the J end by 1 base, with 12 bases between. Germline CDR1 is MDHEN and CDR2 is SYDVKM. This CDR3 is 15 amino acids long. This CDR3 reads CASSLLGHQNTEAFF. CDR3 bases: TGTGCCAGCAGTTTGCTAGGACACCAGAACACTGAAGCTTTCTTT.

CDR3 residues: CASSPNRIGTYEQYF. CDR3 nucleotides: TGTGCCAGCAGCCCTAATAGGATAGGGACCTACGAGCAGTACTTC. The chain is built from TRBV5-5 and TRBJ2-5, with D hard to call. The end of the DNA aligns better with TRBJ2-7, so the J call may be wrong. Germline V CDR1 and CDR2: SGHKS, YYEKEE (reference sequence). CDR3 length equals 15 residues.

This sequence joins TRBV27 and TRBJ2-1; D remains ambiguous. The CDR3 has 13 amino acids. V was cut by 4 bases and J by 5 bases, with 9 bases left in between. From germline, CDR1 is MNHEY and CDR2 SMNVEV (reference sequence). The CDR3 nucleotides are TGTGCCAGCAGTTCGGTTACCCACAATGAGCAGTTCTTC. Its protein is CASSSVTHNEQFF.

The chain recombines TRBV27 with TRBJ1-1, with unresolved D. V dropped 6 bases and J dropped 1 base, with 12 bases sitting between them. CDR1 and CDR2 (germline): MNHEY, SMNVEV (reference sequence). The CDR3 covers 14 residues. This CDR3 is CASSPDVGNTEAFF. The CDR3, as DNA: TGTGCCAGCAGCCCCGACGTTGGGAACACTGAAGCTTTCTTT.

The chain recombines TRBV6-1 with TRBJ2-2, with D possibly matching TRBD2 (5 bases). The V end was cut by 6 bases, the J end by 3 bases, with 11 bases between. The CDR3 covers 14 residues. Germline loops: CDR1 MNHNS, CDR2 SASEGT. The CDR3 DNA reads TGTGCCAGCAGAGACCCGGGGTACACCGGGGAGCTGTTTTTT. Translation gives CASRDPGYTGELFF.